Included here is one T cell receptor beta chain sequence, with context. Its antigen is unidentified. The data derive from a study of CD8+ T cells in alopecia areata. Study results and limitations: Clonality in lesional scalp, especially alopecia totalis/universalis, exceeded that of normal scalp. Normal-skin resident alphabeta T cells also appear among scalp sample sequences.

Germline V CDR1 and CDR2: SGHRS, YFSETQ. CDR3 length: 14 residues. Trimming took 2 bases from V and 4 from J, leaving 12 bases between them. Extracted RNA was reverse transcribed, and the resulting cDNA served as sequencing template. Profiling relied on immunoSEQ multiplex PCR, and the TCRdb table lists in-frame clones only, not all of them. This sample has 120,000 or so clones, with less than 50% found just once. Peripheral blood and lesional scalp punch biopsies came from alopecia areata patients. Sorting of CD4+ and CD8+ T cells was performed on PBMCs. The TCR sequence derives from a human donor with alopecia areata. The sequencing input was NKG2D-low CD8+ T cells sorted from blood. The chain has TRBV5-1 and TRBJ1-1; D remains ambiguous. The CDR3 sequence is CASSFRGTSTEAFF. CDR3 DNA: TGCGCCAGCAGCTTCCGGGGTACCTCCACTGAAGCTTTCTTT.